Shown below are 18 T cell receptor beta chains from a single sample sequenced in a study of post-analysis software for immune sequencing data. Findings and caveats of the study: Patients carried several TRBV segments more frequently than controls did, and TRBV5-6, TRBV5-1 and TRBV20-1 were among them.

cDNA libraries of TCR beta carried unique molecular identifiers. One entry per CDR3 protein, called by TCRdb with MiXCR from the PCR reads. The table records about 500,000 distinct CDR3 sequences, under 55% of them present only once. Antigen specificity for these receptors is unknown. Sequenced: blood. The receptors originated from a girl aged 10-17 years with multiple sclerosis.

The V call is TRBV6-5, the J call TRBJ1-5; D ambiguous. CDR1 MNHEY and CDR2 SVGAGI come from the germline V gene. This CDR3 comprises 12 residues. Deletions cut 2 bases from V and 4 bases from J, with 3 bases between. The CDR3 nucleotides read TGTGCCAGCAGTTACGCGAATCAGCCCCAGCATTTT. The encoded protein is CASSYANQPQHF.

V and J are TRBV4-3 and TRBJ2-4; no clear D gene. The CDR3 runs to 14 residues. CDR1 and CDR2 from the germline V gene are LGHNA and YSLEER. V lost 1 base and J lost 6, with 10 bases in between. CDR3 protein: CASSQAHVGNIQYF. CDR3 sequence (DNA): TGCGCCAGCAGCCAAGCCCACGTAGGAAACATTCAGTACTTC.

The V call is TRBV6-2 or TRBV6-3, the J call TRBJ2-3; D may be TRBD1 or TRBD2 (5 bases each). Trimming shortened V by 2 bases and J by 1 base, and 13 bases separated the two germline ends. The CDR3 loop spans 16 amino acids. The germline CDR1 and CDR2 sequences are MNHEY and SVGEGT. CDR3 nucleotides: TGTGCCAGCAGTTACCCTCGGCAGGGACGCACAGATACGCAGTATTTT. This sequence encodes CASSYPRQGRTDTQYF.

The table lists this clonotype with a few counts. The chain joins TRBV20-1 to TRBJ2-1; the D gene could be TRBD1 or TRBD2 (5 bases each). CDR3 length equals 16 residues. Germline CDR1 DFQATT, CDR2 SNEGSKA (reference sequence). Trimming removed 1 base from V and 0 bases from J, with 13 bases in between. The CDR3 region is CSARVTGAASYNEQFF. The DNA for the CDR3 is TGCAGTGCTAGAGTTACAGGAGCGGCCTCCTACAATGAGCAGTTCTTC.

The chain couples TRBV29-1 to TRBJ1-6; 9 nucleotides align to TRBD1. The germline gives CDR1 SQVTM, CDR2 ANQGSEA. The V segment lost 6 bases and the J segment 7 bases; nucleotides outside the gene matches: 4. CDR3 size: 13 residues. DNA for the CDR3: TGCAGCGTACAGGGGGCCCAGAATTCACCCCTCCACTTT. Its translation is CSVQGAQNSPLHF.

This clonotype was found a few times. This rearrangement joins TRBV10-3 to TRBJ2-1, with a tentative D call TRBD1 (5 bases). Germline assignment: CDR1 ENHRY and CDR2 SYGVKD. The CDR3 has 13 amino acids. V was clipped by 6 bases and J by 8 bases, with 14 bases between them. CDR3 DNA: TGTGCCATCAGCCCAGGGCCACTGGATGAGCAGTTCTTC. Translation gives CAISPGPLDEQFF.

V usage is TRBV7-9 and J usage is TRBJ2-1, with no clear D. The V end was cut by 5 bases, the J end by 2 bases, with 16 bases between. The V gene's germline CDR1 is SEHNR and CDR2 FQNEAQ (reference sequence). This CDR3 has 16 amino acids. CDR3 coding DNA: TGTGCCAGCAGCCCAAAGAGGCTGGAACCCTACAATGAGCAGTTCTTC. Its protein is CASSPKRLEPYNEQFF. The full variable domain, in which reference TRBV7-9 and TRBJ2-1 provide the parts outside the CDR3, is DTGVSQNPRHKITKRGQNVTFRCDPISEHNRLYWYRQTLGQGPEFLTYFQNEAQLEKSRLLSDRFSAERPKGSFSTLEIQRTEQGDSAMYLCASSPKRLEPYNEQFFGPGTRLTVL.

This clonotype was counted only a few times. The V call is TRBV25-1, the J call TRBJ1-5; a possible D gene is TRBD1 (6 bases). Germline CDR1 MGHDK, CDR2 SYGVNS. CDR3 length equals 13 residues. Trimming took 6 bases from V and 6 from J, leaving 12 bases between them. CDR3 sequence: CASSGTGSQPQHF. The CDR3 DNA follows: TGTGCCAGCAGCGGCACAGGGTCTCAGCCCCAGCATTTT.

The V and J genes are TRBV20-1 and TRBJ2-7, with TRBD2 matching over 10 bases. The J call is doubtful: the DNA matches TRBJ2-5 better. The CDR3 sequence is 18 residues long. Germline V gene sequence: CDR1 DFQATT, CDR2 SNEGSKA (reference sequence). This CDR3 is CSARDDAAWGSGRETQYF. As DNA, the CDR3 is TGCAGTGCTAGAGATGATGCAGCTTGGGGTAGCGGGAGGGAGACCCAGTACTTC.

This chain uses TRBV6-6 with TRBJ1-5; tentatively, D is TRBD1 (5 bases). The V end was cut by 4 bases, the J end by 5 bases, with 18 bases between. The CDR3 length is 16 residues. The germline V gene has CDR1 MNHNY and CDR2 SVGAGI (reference sequence). CDR3 nucleotides: TGTGCCAGCAGTTTTCCGCGGGGGAGGGGCGATCAGCCCCAGCATTTT. This sequence encodes CASSFPRGRGDQPQHF.

This chain connects TRBV27 to TRBJ2-6, with D unclear. Germline V CDR1 and CDR2: MNHEY, SMNVEV (reference sequence). Between the trimmed V and J ends, which lost 5 bases and 8 bases, there was a span of 7 bases. CDR3 length equals 12 residues. The chain's CDR3 is CASSEGPNVLTF. The CDR3 DNA reads as TGTGCCAGCAGTGAAGGGCCCAACGTCCTGACTTTC.

The chain employs TRBV30 and TRBJ2-3, with D uncertain. Germline V CDR1 and CDR2: GTSNPN, SVGIG (reference sequence). This CDR3 is 11 amino acids long. V gave up 2 bases and J gave up 3 bases, with 3 bases separating them. The CDR3, as DNA: TGTGCCTGGAGTAGGACAGATACGCAGTATTTT. Translating gives CAWSRTDTQYF.

This clonotype occurred a few times. The rearrangement uses TRBV28 and TRBJ2-5; 8 bases agree with TRBD2. Germline V gene data show CDR1 as MDHEN and CDR2 as SYDVKM. This CDR3 comprises 17 residues. The J segment lost 0 bases and the V segment lost 4 bases, leaving 10 bases of the junction unmatched. The CDR3 sequence is CASSSLRLARYQETQYF. As DNA, the CDR3 is TGTGCCAGCAGTTCCCTCCGACTAGCGAGGTACCAAGAGACCCAGTACTTC.

V and J are TRBV20-1 and TRBJ1-5; no reliable D call. The germline V gene encodes CDR1 DFQATT and CDR2 SNEGSKA (reference sequence). V was clipped by 6 bases and J by 1 base, with 16 bases between them. The CDR3 covers 15 residues. In DNA form, the CDR3 reads TGCAGTGCAAGTCGGGCCCCAGGAAGCAATCAGCCCCAGCATTTT. This translates into CSASRAPGSNQPQHF.

This sequence joins TRBV7-9 and TRBJ2-7; perhaps TRBD2 as D (5 bases). The CDR3 runs 15 residues. Trimming took 1 base from V and 5 from J, leaving 15 bases between them. The V gene's germline CDR1 is SEHNR and CDR2 FQNEAQ (reference sequence). DNA of the CDR3: TGTGCCAGCAGCTTAGGCGGACTCAGCATCCACGAGCAGTACTTC. Protein product: CASSLGGLSIHEQYF.

A remark on this clonotype: At one end the junction does not follow the germline gene, possibly because of a read error. The V and J genes are TRBV28 and TRBJ2-5; TRBD1 matches at 8 bases. CDR3 size: 13 residues. Germline V gene data show CDR1 as MDHEN and CDR2 as SYDVKM. DNA for the CDR3: TGCGCCAGCACCCAGGACAGGGACGAGACCCAGTACTTC. Its protein is CASTQDRDETQYF.

There are a few counts of this clonotype. The gene calls are TRBV28 and TRBJ2-7; D remains ambiguous. Germline V gene data show CDR1 as MDHEN and CDR2 as SYDVKM. V shed 6 bases and J shed 2 bases, with 11 bases lying between them. The CDR3 sequence is 13 residues long. The CDR3 is CASSPGGPYEQYF. In nucleotides, the CDR3 is TGTGCCAGCAGCCCGGGCGGTCCCTACGAGCAGTACTTC.

The chain links TRBV10-3 to TRBJ2-1, with 10 positions matching TRBD2. V lost 4 bases to trimming and J lost 3 bases; unmatched junction nucleotides: 3. Germline CDR1 is ENHRY and CDR2 is SYGVKD. This CDR3 is 15 amino acids long. The CDR3 region has the DNA TGTGCCATCAGTGGGCGACTAGCGGGCTACAATGAGCAGTTCTTC. It is translated as CAISGRLAGYNEQFF.